This TCR beta chain was recovered during a study of cytomegalovirus exposure and HLA in healthy donors. PCR involved 60 Vbeta and 13 Jbeta primers. The method was immunoSEQ multiplex PCR; TCRdb's version includes in-frame clones alone and lacks a portion of them. Among some 120,000 clones listed, 9.5% were seen once. This clone was counted a few times. The junction and the germline gene differ at one end; a read error may be behind it. The length of the CDR3 is 15 residues. Germline CDR1 is LNHDA and CDR2 is SQIVND (reference sequence). This sequence originates from a young man in good health and CMV-seronegative. The chain employs TRBV19 and TRBJ1-2; D may be TRBD1 (6 bases). The sample consisted of PBMCs. CDR3 bases: TGTGCCAGTAGCCAGACTCACAGGGATCACTATGGCCACACCTTC. Its protein is CASSQTHRDHYGHTF.